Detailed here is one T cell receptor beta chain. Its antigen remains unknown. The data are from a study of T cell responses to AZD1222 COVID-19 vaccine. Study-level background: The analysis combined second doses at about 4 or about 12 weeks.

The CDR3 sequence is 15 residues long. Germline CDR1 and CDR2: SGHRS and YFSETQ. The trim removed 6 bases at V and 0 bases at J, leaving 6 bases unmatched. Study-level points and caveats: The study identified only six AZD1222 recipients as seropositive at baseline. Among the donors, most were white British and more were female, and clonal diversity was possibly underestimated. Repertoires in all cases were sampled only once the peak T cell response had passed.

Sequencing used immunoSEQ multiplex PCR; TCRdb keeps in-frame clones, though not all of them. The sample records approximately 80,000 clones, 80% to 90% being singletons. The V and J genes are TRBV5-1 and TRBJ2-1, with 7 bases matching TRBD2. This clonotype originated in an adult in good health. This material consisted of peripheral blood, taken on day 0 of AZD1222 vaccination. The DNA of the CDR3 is TGCGCCAGCAACCTAGCGGAAAGCTCCTACAATGAGCAGTTCTTC. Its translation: CASNLAESSYNEQFF.